The 3 T cell receptor beta chains in this list originate from one sample, sequenced in a study of T-cell memory formation after mild COVID-19. TCRdb fed the 5' RACE reads into MiXCR, producing one record per CDR3 protein. The sample yields 100,000 or so distinct CDR3 sequences, 11% seen once. Sample: PBMCs or a T cell subset sorted from them (not recorded which). The receptors shown here come from a man younger than 35 who had mild COVID-19 (a few samples of this study predate the infection). Cell type and time point are not known.

This clonotype was counted ten times or more. V usage is TRBV4-2 and J usage is TRBJ2-3; unclear D gene. V was clipped by 2 bases and J by 4 bases, with 10 bases between them. Germline loops: CDR1 LGHNA, CDR2 YNFKEQ. The CDR3 covers 14 residues. CDR3 sequence reads: CASSQSVVADTQYF. The CDR3 coding sequence is TGTGCCAGCAGCCAATCGGTGGTAGCAGATACGCAGTATTTT.

The sample holds a few counts of this clonotype. The V gene is TRBV9, the J gene TRBJ2-5; D uncertain. This CDR3 comprises 14 residues. Trimming removed 0 bases at V and 3 bases at J, with 9 bases between. Germline V CDR1 and CDR2: SGDLS, YYNGEE. CDR3 DNA: TGTGCCAGCAGCGTAGCGGGCGGTAAAGAGACCCAGTACTTC. Its protein product is CASSVAGGKETQYF.

This clonotype showed up many times. The gene calls are TRBV6-2 or TRBV6-3 and TRBJ2-7; no clear D gene. Looked up from germline, CDR1 is MNHEY and CDR2 is SVGEGT. The V and J ends lost 4 bases and 0 bases respectively, with 13 bases between them. The CDR3 runs 15 residues. DNA for the CDR3: TGTGCCAGCAGTTTCACGCTTCTTAGCTCCTACGAGCAGTACGTC. Translated: CASSFTLLSSYEQYV.